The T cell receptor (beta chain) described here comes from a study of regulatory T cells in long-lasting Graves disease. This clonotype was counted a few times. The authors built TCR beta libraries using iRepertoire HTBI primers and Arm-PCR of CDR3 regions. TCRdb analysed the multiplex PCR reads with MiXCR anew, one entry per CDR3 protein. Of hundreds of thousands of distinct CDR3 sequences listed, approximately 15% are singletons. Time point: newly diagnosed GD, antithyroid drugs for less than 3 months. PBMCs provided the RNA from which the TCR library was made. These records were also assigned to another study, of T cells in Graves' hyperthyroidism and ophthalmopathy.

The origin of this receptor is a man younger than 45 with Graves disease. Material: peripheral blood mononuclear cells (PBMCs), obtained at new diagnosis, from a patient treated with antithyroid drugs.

The CDR3 DNA reads as TGTGCCAGCTCATCGCAAGGGACAGATTCAAATGAGCAGTTCTTC. It encodes CASSSQGTDSNEQFF. The chain employs TRBV18 and TRBJ2-1, with 7 bases lining up with TRBD1. CDR1 is KGHSH, CDR2 LQKENI, per germline. V shed 5 bases, J shed 7 bases, and the junction held 11 bases outside the gene matches. There are 15 residues in the CDR3.